One sample yielded the 30 T cell receptor beta chains listed below, sequenced in a study of CD8+CD57+ T cells in acquired aplastic anemia. Genomic DNA, the template, was used for profiling of the TCR beta VDJ and CDR3. One entry per CDR3 protein results from TCRdb running MiXCR on the reads. The sample carries 180,000 or so distinct CDR3 sequences, approximately 45% recorded once. Sequenced input: sorted CD4+, CD8+, or CD8+CD57+ T cells (not recorded which) from PBMCs. The receptors come from a human donor in good health.

The rearrangement links TRBV6-2 or TRBV6-3 to TRBJ2-3; D ambiguous. This CDR3 has 17 amino acids. Between the trimmed V and J ends, which lost 0 bases and 0 bases, there was a span of 13 bases. From germline, CDR1 is MNHEY and CDR2 SVGEGT. CDR3 protein: CASSYSDHGPSTDTQYF. In DNA, the CDR3 is TGTGCCAGCAGTTACTCGGACCACGGGCCTAGCACAGATACGCAGTATTTT.

V usage is TRBV7-8 and J usage is TRBJ2-3, with D maybe TRBD1 (5 bases). CDR1 and CDR2 (germline): SGHVS, FQNEAQ. V dropped 3 bases and J dropped 0 bases, with 7 bases sitting between them. The CDR3 sequence is 14 residues long. This chain's CDR3 is CASSFRVSTDTQYF. The CDR3 DNA follows: TGTGCCAGCAGCTTCAGGGTTAGCACAGATACGCAGTATTTT.

This clonotype was seen repeatedly, ten times or more. The chain has TRBV20-1 and TRBJ2-5; D not certain. Germline CDR1 is DFQATT and CDR2 is SNEGSKA (reference sequence). The V and J ends lost 3 bases and 2 bases respectively, with 4 bases between them. The CDR3 length is 11 residues. The CDR3 region is CSASGQETQYF. CDR3 nucleotide sequence: TGCAGTGCTAGTGGTCAAGAGACCCAGTACTTC.

This clonotype has just one count. This chain uses TRBV19 with TRBJ2-6; TRBD1 matches 8 bases. After removal of 7 bases from V and 0 bases from J, the junction contained 11 bases not matched to a gene. The length of the CDR3 is 18 residues. Germline V gives CDR1 LNHDA, CDR2 SQIVND (reference sequence). CDR3 region: CASNKNRGASSGANVLTF. For the CDR3, the DNA is TGTGCCAGTAATAAAAACAGGGGGGCGAGCTCTGGGGCCAACGTCCTGACTTTC. Variable domain in full (rest from reference TRBV19 and TRBJ2-6): DGGITQSPKYLFRKEGQNVTLSCEQNLNHDAMYWYRQDPGQGLRLIYYSQIVNDFQKGDIAEGYSVSREKKESFPLTVTSAQKNPTAFYLCASNKNRGASSGANVLTFGAGSRLTVL.

This clonotype was seen ten or more times. CDR3 in amino acids: CSARADGGRYEQYF. The CDR3 DNA reads as TGCAGTGCTAGGGCTGACGGGGGGCGGTACGAGCAGTACTTC. V is TRBV20-1 and J is TRBJ2-7, with a possible D match to TRBD2 (7 bases). V was shortened by 3 bases and J by 4 bases, with 16 bases between the two germline ends. Per the germline V gene, CDR1 is DFQATT and CDR2 is SNEGSKA (reference sequence). The CDR3 runs to 14 residues.

The table lists this clonotype with many counts. The chain uses TRBV6-2 or TRBV6-3 and TRBJ2-5; possibly TRBD1 for D (5 bases). The CDR3 consists of 15 residues. Germline lookup yields CDR1 MNHEY and CDR2 SVGEGT. V lost 1 base, J lost 6 bases, and 15 bases lay in between. The CDR3 DNA reads TGTGCCAGCAGTTACTTCGAACCAGGGCTGAAGACCCAGTACTTC. Translation gives CASSYFEPGLKTQYF.

For this clonotype: This sequence may be a read error, since a much larger clone differs from it by one base. The V call is TRBV4-1, the J call TRBJ1-4, with D unresolved. The germline V and J ends were trimmed by 0 bases and 10 bases, with 18 bases remaining between them. Per germline, CDR1 MGHRA and CDR2 YSYEKL. The CDR3 loop spans 16 amino acids. CDR3 in DNA: TGCGCCAGCAGCCAAGATCCAAGGCAGGCCTTTGGAAAACTGTTTTTT. This sequence encodes CASSQDPRQAFGKLFF.

The chain recombines TRBV7-9 with TRBJ1-6, with 7 bases matching TRBD1. J gave up 7 bases and V 6 bases, and 9 bases lay outside the gene matches. The CDR3 extends over 15 amino acids. CDR1 is SEHNR and CDR2 is FQNEAQ in the germline V gene (reference sequence). The CDR3 nucleotides are TGTGCCAGCAGTCCTATGACAGGGCAGAATTCACCCCTCCACTTT. Protein product: CASSPMTGQNSPLHF.

The chain is built from TRBV6-1 and TRBJ2-3; 9 bases map to TRBD2. The CDR3 has 14 residues. Germline V gene lookup returns CDR1 MNHNS and CDR2 SASEGT. The trim removed 4 bases at V and 3 bases at J, leaving 2 bases unmatched. CDR3 amino acids: CASSVLAGTDTQYF. The CDR3 bases are TGTGCCAGCAGTGTGCTAGCGGGGACAGATACGCAGTATTTT.

This rearrangement joins TRBV20-1 to TRBJ2-3; 8 nucleotides align to TRBD1. The CDR3 has 14 amino acids. Germline assignment: CDR1 DFQATT and CDR2 SNEGSKA (reference sequence). The V gene end was trimmed by 6 bases and the J gene end by 1 base; junction bases not matched to a gene: 6. CDR3 sequence: CSAETGVGTDTQYF. As DNA, the CDR3 is TGCAGTGCGGAGACAGGGGTGGGCACAGATACGCAGTATTTT.

CDR3 sequence: CATSRTSGVLAKNIQYF. The CDR3 DNA reads as TGTGCCACCAGCAGAACTAGCGGGGTTCTAGCCAAAAACATTCAGTACTTC. V and J are TRBV15 and TRBJ2-4, with 10 bases fitting TRBD2. V was clipped by 2 bases and J by 0 bases; unmatched bases: 4. Germline V gives CDR1 LNHNV, CDR2 YYDKDF (reference sequence). The CDR3 length is 17 residues.

The gene calls are TRBV7-9 and TRBJ2-2; a weak D match, TRBD1 (6 bases). The V gene's germline CDR1 is SEHNR and CDR2 FQNEAQ (reference sequence). V was clipped by 5 bases and J by 6 bases, with 16 bases between them. The CDR3 contains 15 residues. CDR3 in amino acids: CASSRTNRESGELFF. Here the CDR3 DNA reads TGTGCCAGCAGCCGGACAAACAGGGAGTCCGGGGAGCTGTTTTTT.

CDR3 nucleotides: TGTGCCAGTAGTGAGATCCTGTCCTACGAGCAGTACTTC. This codes for CASSEILSYEQYF. The chain joins TRBV19 to TRBJ2-7; D call uncertain. Germline CDR1 and CDR2: LNHDA and SQIVND (reference sequence). The V gene lost 5 bases and the J gene lost 1 base, with 9 bases spanning the gap. This CDR3 has 13 amino acids.

The CDR3 DNA sequence: TGTGCCAGCAGCCAAGCGGGGGCTAGCTATGGCTACACCTTC. Encoded protein: CASSQAGASYGYTF. This chain joins TRBV7-9 and TRBJ1-2, with a tentative D call TRBD1 (6 bases). This CDR3 region has 14 residues. The V and J ends lost 5 bases and 4 bases respectively, with 14 bases between them. Germline lookup yields CDR1 SEHNR and CDR2 FQNEAQ (reference sequence).

The table lists this clonotype with a few counts. This sequence joins TRBV28 and TRBJ1-4; perhaps TRBD1 as D (6 bases). There are 15 residues in the CDR3. Trimming left V 3 bases short and J 8 bases short, with 16 bases between. CDR1 is MDHEN, CDR2 SYDVKM, per germline. In DNA, the CDR3 is TGTGCCAGCAGTTTTGGCGGGGGCATAGGGGAAAAACTGTTTTTT. Its translation is CASSFGGGIGEKLFF. Full variable domain (rest looked up from reference TRBV28 and TRBJ1-4): DVKVTQSSRYLVKRTGEKVFLECVQDMDHENMFWYRQDPGLGLRLIYFSYDVKMKEKGDIPEGYSVSREKKERFSLILESASTNQTSMYLCASSFGGGIGEKLFFGSGTQLSVL.

Concerning this clonotype: One end of the junction is discordant with germline, which a read error may explain. The CDR3 coding sequence is TGCACCAGCAGCCGGACCGGGACAGGGACTGGCTACACCTTC. Protein product: CTSSRTGTGTGYTF. The rearrangement links TRBV5-5 to TRBJ1-2; the match to TRBD1 covers 9 bases. This CDR3 region has 14 residues. The V gene's germline CDR1 is SGHKS and CDR2 YYEKEE (reference sequence).

This clonotype was detected ten times or more. V and J are TRBV20-1 and TRBJ2-3; D is unclear. V was shortened by 3 bases and J by 0 bases, with 13 bases between the two germline ends. Germline CDR1 DFQATT, CDR2 SNEGSKA (reference sequence). The CDR3 contains 15 residues. CDR3 coding DNA: TGCAGTGCTAGGCCCAGAAAGACTAGCACAGATACGCAGTATTTT. Translated: CSARPRKTSTDTQYF.

In this sample, this clonotype turned up many times. V and J are TRBV7-3 and TRBJ1-1; TRBD1 might be the D (5 bases). Deletions cut 4 bases from V and 2 bases from J, with 8 bases between. The CDR3 totals 13 residues. From germline, CDR1 is SGHTA and CDR2 FQGTGA. The CDR3 region has the DNA TGTGCCAGCAGCTACGACAGCAACACTGAAGCTTTCTTT. Translating it yields CASSYDSNTEAFF.

This clonotype has ten or more counts. The genes are TRBV9 and TRBJ2-7; D is perhaps TRBD1 (6 bases). Trimming took off 4 bases at V and 1 base at J, with 15 bases between the two ends. This CDR3 is built from 15 residues. Germline values: CDR1 SGDLS, CDR2 YYNGEE. CDR3 DNA: TGTGCCAGCAGCCGAAGTCCGGACAGTTCCTACGAGCAGTACTTC. Translation: CASSRSPDSSYEQYF.

This clonotype was found a few times. The chain uses TRBV3-1 and TRBJ2-7, with 12 bases aligning to TRBD1. Germline CDR1 reads LGHDT; CDR2 reads YNNKEL (reference sequence). This CDR3 has 15 amino acids. Unmatched junction bases numbered 4, after V lost 2 bases and J lost 5 bases. The CDR3 coding sequence is TGTGCCAGCAGCCAAACCGGGACAGGGGGCCACGAGCAGTACTTC. It yields the protein CASSQTGTGGHEQYF.

The chain uses TRBV2 and TRBJ1-4; 7 nucleotides line up with TRBD1. Per the germline V gene, CDR1 is SNHLY and CDR2 is FYNNEI. This CDR3 comprises 14 residues. V dropped 6 bases and J dropped 6; count of bases not matched to a gene: 7. CDR3 protein: CASRNRGLYEKLFF. CDR3 DNA sequence: TGTGCCAGCAGGAATAGGGGGCTGTATGAAAAACTGTTTTTT.

This clonotype was counted many times. This chain uses TRBV14 with TRBJ2-2; 10 bases match TRBD2. CDR1 is SGHDN and CDR2 is FVKESK in the germline V gene. This CDR3 contains 14 residues. The V gene end was trimmed by 6 bases and the J gene end by 5 bases; junction bases not matched to a gene: 3. CDR3: CASRIAGGTGELFF. Here the CDR3 DNA reads TGTGCCAGCAGAATAGCGGGAGGTACCGGGGAGCTGTTTTTT.

This clonotype showed up just once. The chain is built from TRBV10-2 and TRBJ2-3; TRBD2 matches 9 bases. The CDR3 covers 14 residues. CDR1 WSHSY and CDR2 SAAADI come from the germline V gene. V was pared by 6 bases and J by 4 bases, with 5 bases of the junction left unmatched. CDR3 residues: CASRGAGGPDTQYF. The CDR3 region has the DNA TGCGCCAGCAGGGGGGCGGGGGGGCCAGATACGCAGTATTTT.

The rearrangement uses TRBV7-6 and TRBJ2-1, with 9 bases identical to TRBD2. Trimming took 5 bases from V and 6 from J; bases not matched to a gene: 5. The CDR3 sequence is 14 residues long. Germline V gene lookup returns CDR1 SGHVS and CDR2 FNYEAQ. The CDR3 bases are TGTGCCAGCAGCCTTATACTAGCGGGCAATGAGCAGTTCTTC. This gives the protein CASSLILAGNEQFF.

This clonotype has at least ten counts. The rearrangement joins TRBV19 to TRBJ2-5; 8 positions agree with TRBD1. Germline V gives CDR1 LNHDA, CDR2 SQIVND (reference sequence). The CDR3 runs to 13 residues. V lost 5 bases, J lost 7 bases, and 6 bases stayed unmatched. The CDR3 loop is CASSPPGGATQYF. The CDR3 coding sequence is TGTGCCAGTAGTCCCCCAGGGGGCGCGACCCAGTACTTC.

In this sample, this clonotype turned up many times. V is TRBV5-5 and J is TRBJ1-5, with unresolved D. The CDR3 extends over 14 amino acids. The germline V and J ends were trimmed by 1 base and 2 bases, with 7 bases remaining between them. Germline V CDR1 and CDR2: SGHKS, YYEKEE (reference sequence). CDR3 loop: CASSLSQGNQPQHF. The CDR3 DNA reads as TGTGCCAGCAGCTTGAGTCAGGGCAATCAGCCCCAGCATTTT.

Remarks on this clonotype: Without the conserved terminal phenylalanine or tryptophan, this CDR3 likely stems from a read error. This chain joins TRBV7-2 and TRBJ1-1; D unresolved. Germline loops: CDR1 SGHTA, CDR2 FQGNSA. This CDR3 has 12 amino acids. Trimming stripped 5 bases from V and 6 bases from J, with 10 bases between. CDR3 sequence reads: CASSRRRSEAFL. CDR3 bases: TGTGCCAGCAGCCGAAGGAGATCTGAAGCTTTCCTT.

This clonotype was observed once. The V and J genes are TRBV15 and TRBJ2-6, with TRBD2 identical over 7 bases. The CDR3 covers 14 residues. V gave up 6 bases and J gave up 1 base; unmatched junction bases: 0. CDR1 and CDR2 from the germline V gene are LNHNV and YYDKDF (reference sequence). The CDR3 region is CATRGGSGANVLTF. As DNA, the CDR3 is TGTGCCACCAGGGGGGGGTCTGGGGCCAACGTCCTGACTTTC.

This clonotype has a single count. The chain joins TRBV4-1 to TRBJ2-2; TRBD2 matches at 11 bases. This CDR3 is built from 17 residues. The ends lost 0 bases at V and 2 bases at J; junction bases unmatched: 2. CDR1 is MGHRA and CDR2 is YSYEKL in the germline V gene. The DNA for the CDR3 is TGCGCCAGCAGCCAAGAACTAGCGGGGGTAAACACCGGGGAGCTGTTTTTT. Its protein product is CASSQELAGVNTGELFF.

The CDR3 nucleotides are TGTGCCAGTAGTATCGGCCTACCTATCAATGAGCAGTTCTTC. Protein sequence: CASSIGLPINEQFF. The chain carries TRBV19 and TRBJ2-1, with D unresolved. Per germline, CDR1 LNHDA and CDR2 SQIVND (reference sequence). V lost 3 bases, J lost 6 bases, and 12 bases lay in between. This CDR3 has 14 residues.